This TCR beta chain originates from a study of CXCR3-negative and CXCR3-positive naive CD8 T cells. Study-wide context: Sequencing yielded about 150 million TRB reads, roughly 1.5 +/- 0.3 million per library.

Study findings and constraints: With respect to TRBV-TRBJ usage, naive CXCR3-negative and CXCR3-positive cells were similar; memory differed. Diversity ran similarly high across both naive subsets but far lower in memory CD8+ cells. Fresh PBMCs served for most assays, and CXCR3 expression fell partially after cryopreservation.

The CDR3 length is 15 residues. Per germline, CDR1 SGHVS and CDR2 FQNEAQ. UMI labels and 5' RACE were used to prepare the TRB cDNA libraries. TCRdb derives one entry per CDR3 protein from the 5' RACE reads, leaving out DNA. The sample yields about 43,000 distinct CDR3 sequences, of which the top ten take up roughly 15%. Note on this clonotype: Its specificity is unknown.

The TCR comes from a human donor in good health. Some clones in this sample may be carry-over from other donors' samples. The chain joins TRBV7-8 to TRBJ2-1; TCRdb gives TRBD2 as the D gene, but with no DNA this cannot be confirmed. The sequenced sample consisted of memory CD8+ T cells from blood. The chain's CDR3 is CASSLGGLGIEEQFF.